This T cell receptor beta chain appears in the sequencing data of a study of shared clonotypes between healthy human individuals. Study-level points and caveats: Researchers found naive subsets generally carried larger estimated richness than memory subsets.

Selected positively for CCR7 and CD45RO-negative, naive CD8 cells excluded terminally differentiated effector memory CD45RA+ cells. This CDR3 is built from 18 residues. V shed 1 base, J shed 7 bases, and the junction held 11 bases outside the gene matches. In germline, CDR1 is SGHTA, CDR2 FQGNSA. Regarding this clone: The antigen remains unidentified.

Generated by immunoSEQ multiplex PCR, the TCRdb table keeps only in-frame clones and is missing some. The sample has about 680,000 clones, about 90% seen once. The clonotype was recovered from a man aged 25-45 years in good health. The rearrangement uses TRBV7-2 and TRBJ2-1, with 12 positions matching TRBD2. The specimen was naive CD8+ T cells sorted from blood. CDR3 sequence (DNA): TGTGCCAGCAGCTTAGATCTAGCGGGAGGGCTTATAGGGAATGAGCAGTTCTTC. Translated: CASSLDLAGGLIGNEQFF.